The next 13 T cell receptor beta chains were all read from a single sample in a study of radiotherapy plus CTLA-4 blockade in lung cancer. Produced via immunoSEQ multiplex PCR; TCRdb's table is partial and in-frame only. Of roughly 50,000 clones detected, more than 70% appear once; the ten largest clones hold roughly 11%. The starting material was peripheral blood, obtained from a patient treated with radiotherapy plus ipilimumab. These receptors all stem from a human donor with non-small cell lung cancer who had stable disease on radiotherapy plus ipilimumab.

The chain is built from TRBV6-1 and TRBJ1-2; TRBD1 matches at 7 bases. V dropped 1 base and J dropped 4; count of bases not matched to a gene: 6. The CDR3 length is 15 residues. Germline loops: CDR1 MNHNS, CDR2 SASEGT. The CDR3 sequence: CASSEGRGPAYGYTF. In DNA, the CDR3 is TGTGCCAGCAGTGAAGGAAGGGGGCCTGCCTATGGCTACACCTTC.

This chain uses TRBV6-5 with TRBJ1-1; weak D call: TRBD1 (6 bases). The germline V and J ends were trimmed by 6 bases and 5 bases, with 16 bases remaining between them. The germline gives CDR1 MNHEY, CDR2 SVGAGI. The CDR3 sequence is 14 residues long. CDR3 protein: CASSLRGGLTEAFF. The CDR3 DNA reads TGTGCCAGCAGCCTCAGGGGAGGATTGACTGAAGCTTTCTTT.

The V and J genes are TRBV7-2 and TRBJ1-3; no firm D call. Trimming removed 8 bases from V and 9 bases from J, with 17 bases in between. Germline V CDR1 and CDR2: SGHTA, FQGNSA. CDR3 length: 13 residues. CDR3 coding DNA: TGTGCCAGCGGATTAGGGTACTCCTCCACCATATATTTT. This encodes CASGLGYSSTIYF.

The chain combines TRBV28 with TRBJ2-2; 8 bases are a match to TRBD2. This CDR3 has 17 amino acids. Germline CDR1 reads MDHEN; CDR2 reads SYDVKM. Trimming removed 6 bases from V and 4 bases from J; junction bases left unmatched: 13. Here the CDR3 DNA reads TGTGCCAGCAGCCGTGATAGCGGGGCCGCTTTCACCGGGGAGCTGTTTTTT. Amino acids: CASSRDSGAAFTGELFF.

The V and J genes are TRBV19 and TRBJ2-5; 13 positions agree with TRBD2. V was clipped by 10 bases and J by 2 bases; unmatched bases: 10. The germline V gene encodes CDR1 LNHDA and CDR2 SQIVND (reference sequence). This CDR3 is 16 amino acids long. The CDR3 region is CATLSGTSGAQETQYF. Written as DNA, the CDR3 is TGTGCCACCCTGTCTGGGACTAGCGGGGCTCAAGAGACCCAGTACTTC.

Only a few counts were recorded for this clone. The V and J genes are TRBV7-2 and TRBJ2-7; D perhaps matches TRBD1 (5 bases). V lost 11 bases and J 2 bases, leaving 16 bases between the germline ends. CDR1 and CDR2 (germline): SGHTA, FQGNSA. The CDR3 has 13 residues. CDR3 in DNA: TGTGCCGTGAGAAAATCAGGGCCCTACGAGCAGTACTTC. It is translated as CAVRKSGPYEQYF.

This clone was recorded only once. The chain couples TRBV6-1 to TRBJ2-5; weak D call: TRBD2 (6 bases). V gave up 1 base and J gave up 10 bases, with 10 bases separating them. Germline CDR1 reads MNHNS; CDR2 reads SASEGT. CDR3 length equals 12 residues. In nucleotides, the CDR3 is TGTGCCAGCAGTGAAGTACGGAGGGGCCAGTACTTC. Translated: CASSEVRRGQYF.

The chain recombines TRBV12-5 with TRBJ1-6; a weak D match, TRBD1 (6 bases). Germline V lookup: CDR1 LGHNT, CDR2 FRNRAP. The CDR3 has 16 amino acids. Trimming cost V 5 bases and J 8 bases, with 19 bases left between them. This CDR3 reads CASGDPQGRAYSPLHF. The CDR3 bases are TGTGCTAGTGGTGATCCGCAGGGGAGAGCGTATTCACCCCTCCACTTT. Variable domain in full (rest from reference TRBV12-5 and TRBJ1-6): DARVTQTPRHKVTEMGQEVTMRCQPILGHNTVFWYRQTMMQGLELLAYFRNRAPLDDSGMPKDRFSAEMPDATLATLKIQPSEPRDSAVYFCASGDPQGRAYSPLHFGNGTRLTVT.

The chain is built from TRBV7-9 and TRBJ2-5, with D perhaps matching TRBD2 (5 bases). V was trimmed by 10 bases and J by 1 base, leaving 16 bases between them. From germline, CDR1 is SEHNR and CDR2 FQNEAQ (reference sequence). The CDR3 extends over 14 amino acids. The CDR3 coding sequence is TGTGCCACTACGATGAAGAGGGCCCAAGAGACCCAGTACTTC. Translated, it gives CATTMKRAQETQYF. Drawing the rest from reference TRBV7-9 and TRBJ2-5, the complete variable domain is DTGVSQNPRHKITKRGQNVTFRCDPISEHNRLYWYRQTLGQGPEFLTYFQNEAQLEKSRLLSDRFSAERPKGSFSTLEIQRTEQGDSAMYLCATTMKRAQETQYFGPGTRLLVL.

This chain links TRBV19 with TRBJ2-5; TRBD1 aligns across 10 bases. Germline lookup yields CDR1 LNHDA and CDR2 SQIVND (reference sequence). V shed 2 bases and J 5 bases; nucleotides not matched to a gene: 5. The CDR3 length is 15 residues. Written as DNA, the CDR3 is TGTGCCAGTAGTATATCGGGGGGACAGGGGGAGACCCAGTACTTC. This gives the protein CASSISGGQGETQYF.

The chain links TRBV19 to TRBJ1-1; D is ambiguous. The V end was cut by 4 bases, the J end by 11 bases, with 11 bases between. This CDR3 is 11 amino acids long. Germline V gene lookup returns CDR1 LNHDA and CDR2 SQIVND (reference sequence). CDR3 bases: TGTGCCAGTAGTAGAGGCCCCGAGGCTTTCTTT. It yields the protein CASSRGPEAFF.

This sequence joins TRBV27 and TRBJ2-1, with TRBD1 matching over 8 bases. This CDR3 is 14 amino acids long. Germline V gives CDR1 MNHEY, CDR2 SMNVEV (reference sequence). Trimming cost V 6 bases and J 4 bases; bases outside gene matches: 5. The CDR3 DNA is TGTGCCAGCAGCCAGGGGGCAACTTACAATGAGCAGTTCTTC. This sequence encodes CASSQGATYNEQFF.

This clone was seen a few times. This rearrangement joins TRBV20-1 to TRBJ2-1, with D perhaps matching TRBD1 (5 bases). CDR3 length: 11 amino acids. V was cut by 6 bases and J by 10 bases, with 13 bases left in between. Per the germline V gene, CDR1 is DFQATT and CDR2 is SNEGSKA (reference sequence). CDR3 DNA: TGCAGTGCCACCCCGACAGCCGAGCAGTTCTTC. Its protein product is CSATPTAEQFF.